Sequencing of this TCR beta chain was carried out in a study of human T cells and chemical hapten exposure. Turning to the study itself: Alopecia universalis, totalis or areata was present in patients who were mostly female. General study results and limits: No alteration of TCRs above 1 in 1000 frequency was seen with DPC sensitization.

CDR3 length: 14 residues. CDR1 and CDR2 from the germline V gene are SGHTA and FQGNSA. V shed 5 bases and J 7 bases; nucleotides not matched to a gene: 7. This clonotype was counted only a few times. The antigen is not known. Within the library, unique molecular identifiers were attached to each individual cDNA molecule. Authors' analysis steps: Per sample, the median was around 100,000 TCRs, with values from around 20,000 to 690,000. TCRdb independently ran MiXCR on the RACE reads; one entry per CDR3 protein. In this record, the V and J calls reflect TCRdb's handling and not the investigators' own analysis. The sample includes around 300,000 distinct CDR3 sequences, approximately 6.9% seen only once; the top ten take roughly 7.9%. Time point defined: patch test 1, 2 weeks after DPC sensitization. Treatment of the sample: therapeutic diphenylcyclopropenone sensitization with weekly scalp DPC.

V usage is TRBV7-2 and J usage is TRBJ2-3, with 9 nucleotides matching TRBD2. The TCR was taken from a woman aged 18-29 years with alopecia areata. Some clones in this sample may be carry-over from other donors' samples. The specimen was whole blood, collected in connection with sensitization to the hapten diphenylcyclopropenone (DPC). CDR3 DNA sequence: TGTGCCAGCAGCGGCGGGGGGGGCCCCAATACGCAGTATTTT. Translating it yields CASSGGGGPNTQYF.